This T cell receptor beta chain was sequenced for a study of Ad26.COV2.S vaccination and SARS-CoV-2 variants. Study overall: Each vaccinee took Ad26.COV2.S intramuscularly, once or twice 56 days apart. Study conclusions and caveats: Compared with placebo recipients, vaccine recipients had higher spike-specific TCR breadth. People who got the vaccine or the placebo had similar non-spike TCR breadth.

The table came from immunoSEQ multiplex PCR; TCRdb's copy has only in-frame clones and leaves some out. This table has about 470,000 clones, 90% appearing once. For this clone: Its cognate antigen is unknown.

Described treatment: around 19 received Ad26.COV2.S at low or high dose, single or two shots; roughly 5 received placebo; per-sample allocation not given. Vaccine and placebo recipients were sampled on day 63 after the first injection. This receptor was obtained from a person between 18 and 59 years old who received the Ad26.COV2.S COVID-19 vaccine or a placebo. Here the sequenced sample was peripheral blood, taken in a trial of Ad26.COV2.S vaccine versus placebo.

As DNA, the CDR3 is TGTGCCAGTAGAACGAGCGGGAGGACCCCCGCTCGAAATGAGCAGTTCTTC. This sequence encodes CASRTSGRTPARNEQFF. The chain employs TRBV19 and TRBJ2-1, with TRBD2 matching over 9 bases. This CDR3 comprises 17 residues. Trimming removed 6 bases from V and 7 bases from J; junction bases left unmatched: 16. Germline lookup yields CDR1 LNHDA and CDR2 SQIVND (reference sequence).